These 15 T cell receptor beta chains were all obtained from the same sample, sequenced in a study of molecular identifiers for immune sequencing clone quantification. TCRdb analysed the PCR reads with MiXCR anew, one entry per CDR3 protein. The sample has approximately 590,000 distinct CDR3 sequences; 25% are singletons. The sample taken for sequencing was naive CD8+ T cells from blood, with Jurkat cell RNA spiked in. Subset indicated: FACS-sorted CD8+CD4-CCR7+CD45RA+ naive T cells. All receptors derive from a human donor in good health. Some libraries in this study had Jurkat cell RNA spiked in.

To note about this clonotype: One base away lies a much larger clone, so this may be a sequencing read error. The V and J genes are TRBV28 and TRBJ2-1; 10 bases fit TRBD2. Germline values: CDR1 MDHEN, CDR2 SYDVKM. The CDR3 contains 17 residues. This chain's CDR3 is CVSSSGLAVSSYNEQFF. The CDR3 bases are TGTGTCAGCAGTTCAGGACTAGCGGTGAGCTCCTACAATGAGCAGTTCTTC.

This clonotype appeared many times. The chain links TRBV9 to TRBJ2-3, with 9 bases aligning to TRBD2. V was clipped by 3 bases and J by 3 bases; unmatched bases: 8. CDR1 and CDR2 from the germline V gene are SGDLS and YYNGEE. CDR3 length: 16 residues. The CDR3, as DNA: TGTGCCAGCAGCGGTAGGTCAGGACTAGCGACAGATACGCAGTATTTT. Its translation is CASSGRSGLATDTQYF. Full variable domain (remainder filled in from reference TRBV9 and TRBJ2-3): DSGVTQTPKHLITATGQRVTLRCSPRSGDLSVYWYQQSLDQGLQFLIQYYNGEERAKGNILERFSAQQFPDLHSELNLSSLELGDSALYFCASSGRSGLATDTQYFGPGTRLTVL.

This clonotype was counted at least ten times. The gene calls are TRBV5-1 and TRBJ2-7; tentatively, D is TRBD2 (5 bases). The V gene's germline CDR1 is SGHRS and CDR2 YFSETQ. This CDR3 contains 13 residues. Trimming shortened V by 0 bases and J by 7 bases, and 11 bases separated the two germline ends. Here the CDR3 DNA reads TGCGCCAGCAGCTTGGTGGATCCGGGGGAGCAGTACTTC. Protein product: CASSLVDPGEQYF.

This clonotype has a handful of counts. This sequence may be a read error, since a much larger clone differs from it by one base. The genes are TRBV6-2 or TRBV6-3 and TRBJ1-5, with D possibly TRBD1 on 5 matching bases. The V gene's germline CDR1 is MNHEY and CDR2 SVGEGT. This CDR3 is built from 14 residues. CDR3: CASSPRDRNQPHHF. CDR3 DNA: TGTGCCAGCAGCCCCAGGGACCGCAATCAGCCCCACCATTTT.

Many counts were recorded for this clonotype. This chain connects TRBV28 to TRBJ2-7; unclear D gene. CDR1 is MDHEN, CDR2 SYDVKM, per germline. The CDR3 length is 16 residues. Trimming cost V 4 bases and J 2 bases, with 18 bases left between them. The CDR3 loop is CASSSIVIGRPYEQYF. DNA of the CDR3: TGTGCCAGCAGTTCCATTGTAATCGGACGGCCCTACGAGCAGTACTTC.

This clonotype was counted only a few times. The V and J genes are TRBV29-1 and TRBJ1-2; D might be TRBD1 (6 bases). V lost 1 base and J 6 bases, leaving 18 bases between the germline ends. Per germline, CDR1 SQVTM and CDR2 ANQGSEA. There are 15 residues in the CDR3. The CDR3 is CSVEVWDTGGNGYTF. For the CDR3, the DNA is TGCAGCGTTGAAGTGTGGGACACTGGGGGAAATGGCTACACCTTC.

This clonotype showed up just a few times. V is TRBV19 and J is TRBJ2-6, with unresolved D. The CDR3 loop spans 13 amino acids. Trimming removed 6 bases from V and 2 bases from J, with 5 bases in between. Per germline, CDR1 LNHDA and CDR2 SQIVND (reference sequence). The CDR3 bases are TGTGCCAGTAGCGAACCTGGGGCCAACGTCCTGACTTTC. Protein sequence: CASSEPGANVLTF.

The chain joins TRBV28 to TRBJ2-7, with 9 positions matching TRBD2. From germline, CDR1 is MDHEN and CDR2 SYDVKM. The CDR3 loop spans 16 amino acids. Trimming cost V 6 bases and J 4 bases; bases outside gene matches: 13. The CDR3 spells CASSPIAGGPRYEQYF. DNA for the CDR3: TGTGCCAGCAGCCCTATTGCGGGAGGGCCTAGGTACGAGCAGTACTTC.

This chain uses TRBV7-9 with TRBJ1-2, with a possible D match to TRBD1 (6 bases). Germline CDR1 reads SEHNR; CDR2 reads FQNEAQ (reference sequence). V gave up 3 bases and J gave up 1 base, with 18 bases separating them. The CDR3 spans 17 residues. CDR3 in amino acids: CASSLLYREVLNYGYTF. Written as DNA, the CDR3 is TGTGCCAGCAGCTTGTTATACAGGGAGGTTCTTAACTATGGCTACACCTTC.

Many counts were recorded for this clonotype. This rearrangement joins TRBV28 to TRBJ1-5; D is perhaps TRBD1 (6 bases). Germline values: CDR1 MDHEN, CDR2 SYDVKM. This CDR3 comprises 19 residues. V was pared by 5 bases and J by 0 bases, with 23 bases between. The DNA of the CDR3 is TGTGCCAGCAGTGCCAGGCAGTATATTACAGGGAATAGCAATCAGCCCCAGCATTTT. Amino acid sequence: CASSARQYITGNSNQPQHF.

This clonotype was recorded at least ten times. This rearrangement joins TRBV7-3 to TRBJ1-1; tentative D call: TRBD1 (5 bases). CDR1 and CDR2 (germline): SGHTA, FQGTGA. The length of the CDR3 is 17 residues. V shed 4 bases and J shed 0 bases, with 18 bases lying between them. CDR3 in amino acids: CASSSYDRDSLNTEAFF. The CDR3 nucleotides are TGTGCCAGCAGCTCGTACGACAGAGACAGTCTGAACACTGAAGCTTTCTTT.

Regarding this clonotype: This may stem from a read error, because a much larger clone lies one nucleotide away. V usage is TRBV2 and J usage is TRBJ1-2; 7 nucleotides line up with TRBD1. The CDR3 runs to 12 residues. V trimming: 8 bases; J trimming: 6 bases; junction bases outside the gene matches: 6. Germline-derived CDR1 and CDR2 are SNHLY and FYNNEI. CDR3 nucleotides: TGTGCCAGCGGGTACAGGGGAAATGGCTACACCTTC. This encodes CASGYRGNGYTF.

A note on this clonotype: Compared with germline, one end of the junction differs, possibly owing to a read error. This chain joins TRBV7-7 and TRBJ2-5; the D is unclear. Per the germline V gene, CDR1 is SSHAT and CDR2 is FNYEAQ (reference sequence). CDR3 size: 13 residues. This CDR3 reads CASSQDGPETQYF. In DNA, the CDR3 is TGTGCTAGCAGCCAGGACGGCCCAGAGACCCAGTACTTC.

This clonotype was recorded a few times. DNA of the CDR3: TGTGCCAGCAGCGATTTTCGTCAGGGCTCAGGGTACGAGCAGTACTTC. Amino acid sequence: CASSDFRQGSGYEQYF. The J gene is TRBJ2-7, the V gene TRBV7-9; D possibly corresponds to TRBD1 (5 bases). This CDR3 region has 16 residues. CDR1 is SEHNR, CDR2 FQNEAQ, per germline (reference sequence). The germline V and J ends were trimmed by 5 bases and 4 bases, with 21 bases remaining between them. The full variable domain, with the rest looked up from reference TRBV7-9 and TRBJ2-7, is DTGVSQNPRHKITKRGQNVTFRCDPISEHNRLYWYRQTLGQGPEFLTYFQNEAQLEKSRLLSDRFSAERPKGSFSTLEIQRTEQGDSAMYLCASSDFRQGSGYEQYFGPGTRLTVT.

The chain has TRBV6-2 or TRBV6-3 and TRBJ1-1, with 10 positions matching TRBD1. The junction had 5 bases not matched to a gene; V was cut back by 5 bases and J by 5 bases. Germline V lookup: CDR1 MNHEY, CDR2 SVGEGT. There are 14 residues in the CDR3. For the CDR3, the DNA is TGTGCCAGCAGTAAGGACAGGGGGTTGACTGAAGCTTTCTTT. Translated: CASSKDRGLTEAFF.